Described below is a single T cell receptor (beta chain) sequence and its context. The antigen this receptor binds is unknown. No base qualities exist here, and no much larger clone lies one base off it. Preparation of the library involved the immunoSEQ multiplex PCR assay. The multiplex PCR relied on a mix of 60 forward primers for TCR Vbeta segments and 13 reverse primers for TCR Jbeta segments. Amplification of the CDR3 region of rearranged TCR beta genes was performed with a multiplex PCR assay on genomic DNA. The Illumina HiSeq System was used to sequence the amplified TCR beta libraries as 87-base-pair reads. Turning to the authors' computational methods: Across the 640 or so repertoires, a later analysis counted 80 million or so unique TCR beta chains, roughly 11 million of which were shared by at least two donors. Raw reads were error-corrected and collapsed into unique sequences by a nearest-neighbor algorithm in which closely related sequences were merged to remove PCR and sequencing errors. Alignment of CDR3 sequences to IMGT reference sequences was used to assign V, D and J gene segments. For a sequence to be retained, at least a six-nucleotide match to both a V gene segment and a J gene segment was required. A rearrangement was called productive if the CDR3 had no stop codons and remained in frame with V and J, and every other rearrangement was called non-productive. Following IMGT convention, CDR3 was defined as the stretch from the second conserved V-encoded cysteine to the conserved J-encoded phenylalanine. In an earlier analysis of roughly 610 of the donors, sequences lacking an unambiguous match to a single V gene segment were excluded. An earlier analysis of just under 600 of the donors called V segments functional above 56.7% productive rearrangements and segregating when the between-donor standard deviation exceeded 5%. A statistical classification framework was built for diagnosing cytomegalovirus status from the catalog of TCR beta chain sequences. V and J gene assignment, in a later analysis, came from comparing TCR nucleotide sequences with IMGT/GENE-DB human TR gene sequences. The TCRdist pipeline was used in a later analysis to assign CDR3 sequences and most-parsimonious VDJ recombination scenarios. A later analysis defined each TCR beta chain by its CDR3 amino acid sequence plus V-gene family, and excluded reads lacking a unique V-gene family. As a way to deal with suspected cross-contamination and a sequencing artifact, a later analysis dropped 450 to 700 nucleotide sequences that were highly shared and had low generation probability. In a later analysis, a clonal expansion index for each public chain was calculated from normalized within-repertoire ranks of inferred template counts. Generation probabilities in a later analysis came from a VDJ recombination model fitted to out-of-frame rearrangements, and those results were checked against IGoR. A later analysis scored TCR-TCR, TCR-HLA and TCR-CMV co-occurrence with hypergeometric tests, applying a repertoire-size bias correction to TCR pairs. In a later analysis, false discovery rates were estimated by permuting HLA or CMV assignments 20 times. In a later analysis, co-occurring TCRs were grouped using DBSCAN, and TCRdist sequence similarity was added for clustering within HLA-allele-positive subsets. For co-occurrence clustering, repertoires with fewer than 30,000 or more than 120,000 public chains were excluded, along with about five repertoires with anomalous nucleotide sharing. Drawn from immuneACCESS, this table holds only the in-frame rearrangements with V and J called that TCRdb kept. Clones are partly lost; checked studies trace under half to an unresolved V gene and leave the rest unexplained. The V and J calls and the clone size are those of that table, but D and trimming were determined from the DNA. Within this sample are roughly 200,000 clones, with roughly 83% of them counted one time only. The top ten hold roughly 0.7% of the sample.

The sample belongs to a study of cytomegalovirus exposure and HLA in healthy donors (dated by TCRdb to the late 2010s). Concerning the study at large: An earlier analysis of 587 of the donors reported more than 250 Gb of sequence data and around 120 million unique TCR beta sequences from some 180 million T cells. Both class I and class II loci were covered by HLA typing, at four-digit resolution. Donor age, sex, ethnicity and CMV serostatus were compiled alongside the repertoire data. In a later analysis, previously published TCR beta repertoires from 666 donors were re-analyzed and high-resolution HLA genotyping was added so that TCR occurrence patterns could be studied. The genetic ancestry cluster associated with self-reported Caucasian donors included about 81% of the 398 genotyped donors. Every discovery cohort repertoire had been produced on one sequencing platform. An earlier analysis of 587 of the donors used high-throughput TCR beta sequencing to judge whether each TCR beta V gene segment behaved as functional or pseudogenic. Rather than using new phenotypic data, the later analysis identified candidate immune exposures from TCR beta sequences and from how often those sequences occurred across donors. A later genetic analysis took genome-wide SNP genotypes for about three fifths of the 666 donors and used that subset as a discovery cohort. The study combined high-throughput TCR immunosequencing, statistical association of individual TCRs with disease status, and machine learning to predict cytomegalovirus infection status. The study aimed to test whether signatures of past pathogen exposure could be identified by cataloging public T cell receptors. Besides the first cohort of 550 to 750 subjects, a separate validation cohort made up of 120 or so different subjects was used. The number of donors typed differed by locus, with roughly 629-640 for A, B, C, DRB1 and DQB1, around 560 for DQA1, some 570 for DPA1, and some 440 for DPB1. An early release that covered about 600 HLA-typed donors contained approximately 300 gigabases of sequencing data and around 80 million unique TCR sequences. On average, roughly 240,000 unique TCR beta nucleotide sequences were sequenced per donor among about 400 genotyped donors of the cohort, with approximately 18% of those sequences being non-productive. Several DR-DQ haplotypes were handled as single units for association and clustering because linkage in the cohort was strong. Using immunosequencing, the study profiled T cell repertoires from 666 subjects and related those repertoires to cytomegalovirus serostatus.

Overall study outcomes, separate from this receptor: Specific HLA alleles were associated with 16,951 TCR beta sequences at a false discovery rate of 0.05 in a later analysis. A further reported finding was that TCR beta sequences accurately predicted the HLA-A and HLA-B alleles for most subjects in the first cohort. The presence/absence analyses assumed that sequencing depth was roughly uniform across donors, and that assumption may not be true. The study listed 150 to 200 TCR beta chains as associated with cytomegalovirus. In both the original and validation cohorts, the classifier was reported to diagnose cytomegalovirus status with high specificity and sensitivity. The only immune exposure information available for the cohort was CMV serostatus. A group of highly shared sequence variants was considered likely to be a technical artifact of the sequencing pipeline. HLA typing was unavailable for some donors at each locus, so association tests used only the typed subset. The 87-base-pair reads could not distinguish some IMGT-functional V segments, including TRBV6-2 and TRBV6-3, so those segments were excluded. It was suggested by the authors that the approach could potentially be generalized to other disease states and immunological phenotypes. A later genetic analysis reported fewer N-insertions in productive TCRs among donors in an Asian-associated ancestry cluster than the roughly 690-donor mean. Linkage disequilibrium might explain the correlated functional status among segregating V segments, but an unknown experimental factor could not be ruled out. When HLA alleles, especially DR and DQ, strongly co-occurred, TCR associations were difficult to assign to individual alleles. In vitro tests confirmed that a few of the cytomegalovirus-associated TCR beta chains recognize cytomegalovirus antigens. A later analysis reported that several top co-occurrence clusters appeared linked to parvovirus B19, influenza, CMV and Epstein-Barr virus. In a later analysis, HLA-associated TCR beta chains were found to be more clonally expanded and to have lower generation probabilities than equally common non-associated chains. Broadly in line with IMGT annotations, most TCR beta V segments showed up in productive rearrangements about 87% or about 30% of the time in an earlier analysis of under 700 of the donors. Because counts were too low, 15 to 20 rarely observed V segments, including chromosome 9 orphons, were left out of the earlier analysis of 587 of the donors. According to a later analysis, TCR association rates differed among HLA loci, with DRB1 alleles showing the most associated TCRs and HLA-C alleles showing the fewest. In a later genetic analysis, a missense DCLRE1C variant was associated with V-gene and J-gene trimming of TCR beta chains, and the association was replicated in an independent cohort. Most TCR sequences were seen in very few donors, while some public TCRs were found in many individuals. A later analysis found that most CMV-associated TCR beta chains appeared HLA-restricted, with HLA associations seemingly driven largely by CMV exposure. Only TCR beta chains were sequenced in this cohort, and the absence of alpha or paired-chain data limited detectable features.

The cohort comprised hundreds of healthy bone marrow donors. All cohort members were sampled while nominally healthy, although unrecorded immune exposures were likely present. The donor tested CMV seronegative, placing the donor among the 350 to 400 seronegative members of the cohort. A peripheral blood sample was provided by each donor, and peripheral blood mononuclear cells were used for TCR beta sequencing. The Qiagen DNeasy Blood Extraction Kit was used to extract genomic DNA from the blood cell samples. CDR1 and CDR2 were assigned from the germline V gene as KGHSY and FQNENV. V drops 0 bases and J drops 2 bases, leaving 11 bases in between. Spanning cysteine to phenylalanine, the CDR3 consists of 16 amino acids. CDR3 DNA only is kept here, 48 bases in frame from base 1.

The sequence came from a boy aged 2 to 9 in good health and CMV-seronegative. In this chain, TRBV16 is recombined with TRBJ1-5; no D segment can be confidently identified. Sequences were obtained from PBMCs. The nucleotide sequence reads TGTGCCAGCAGCCAATCGTTAGCGGGTGGCAATCAGCCCCAGCATTTT. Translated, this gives CASSQSLAGGNQPQHF.